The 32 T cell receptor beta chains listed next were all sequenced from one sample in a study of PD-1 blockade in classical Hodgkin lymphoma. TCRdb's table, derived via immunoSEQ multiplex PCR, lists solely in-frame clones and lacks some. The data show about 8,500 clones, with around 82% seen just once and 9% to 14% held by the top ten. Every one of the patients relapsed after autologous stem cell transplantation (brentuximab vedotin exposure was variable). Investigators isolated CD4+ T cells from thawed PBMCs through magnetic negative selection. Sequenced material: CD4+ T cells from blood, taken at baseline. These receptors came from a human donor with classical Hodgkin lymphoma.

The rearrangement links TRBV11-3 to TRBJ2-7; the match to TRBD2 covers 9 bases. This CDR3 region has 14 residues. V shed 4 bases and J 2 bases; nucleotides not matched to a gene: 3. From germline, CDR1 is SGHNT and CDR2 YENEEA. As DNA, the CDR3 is TGTGCCAGCAGCTCGACTAGCGGAGCCTACGAGCAGTACTTC. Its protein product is CASSSTSGAYEQYF.

The CDR3 reads CASSGGTGGIYEQYF. The CDR3 bases are TGTGCCAGCAGCGGGGGGACAGGGGGGATCTACGAGCAGTACTTC. This sequence joins TRBV7-2 and TRBJ2-7; 11 bases map to TRBD1. Germline V gene data show CDR1 as SGHTA and CDR2 as FQGNSA. V was clipped by 5 bases and J by 3 bases; unmatched bases: 6. There are 15 residues in the CDR3.

CDR3 sequence reads: CASSISGGTDTQYF. Here the CDR3 DNA reads TGTGCCAGTAGTATTAGCGGGGGCACAGATACGCAGTATTTT. The chain recombines TRBV19 with TRBJ2-3; 8 nucleotides agree with TRBD2. The CDR3 spans 14 residues. The J segment lost 1 base and the V segment lost 3 bases, leaving 0 bases of the junction unmatched. The germline CDR1 and CDR2 sequences are LNHDA and SQIVND (reference sequence).

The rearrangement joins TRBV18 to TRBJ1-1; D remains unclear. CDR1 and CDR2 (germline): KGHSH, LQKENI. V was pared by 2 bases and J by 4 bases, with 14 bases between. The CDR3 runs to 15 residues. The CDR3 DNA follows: TGTGCCAGCTCACCAAAGGGAACGTTGCCCACTGAAGCTTTCTTT. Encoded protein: CASSPKGTLPTEAFF.

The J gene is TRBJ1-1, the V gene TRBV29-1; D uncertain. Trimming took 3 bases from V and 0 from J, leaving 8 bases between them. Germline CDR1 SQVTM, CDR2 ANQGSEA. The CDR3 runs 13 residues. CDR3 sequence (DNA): TGCAGCGTTGAGAGCAAGGTGAACACTGAAGCTTTCTTT. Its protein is CSVESKVNTEAFF.

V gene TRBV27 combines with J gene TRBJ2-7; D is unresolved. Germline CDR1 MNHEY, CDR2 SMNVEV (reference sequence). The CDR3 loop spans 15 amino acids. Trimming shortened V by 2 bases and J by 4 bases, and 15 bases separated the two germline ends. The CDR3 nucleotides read TGTGCCAGCAGTTTAGACGCCGGTTTGGGGTACGAGCAGTACTTC. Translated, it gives CASSLDAGLGYEQYF.

The CDR3 bases are TGTGCCAGCAGACTGACACGTCATTACTACGAGCAGTACTTC. It specifies CASRLTRHYYEQYF. The chain uses TRBV6-5 and TRBJ2-7; D not certain. The CDR3 sequence is 14 residues long. Germline CDR1 MNHEY, CDR2 SVGAGI. V dropped 6 bases and J dropped 3 bases, with 15 bases sitting between them.

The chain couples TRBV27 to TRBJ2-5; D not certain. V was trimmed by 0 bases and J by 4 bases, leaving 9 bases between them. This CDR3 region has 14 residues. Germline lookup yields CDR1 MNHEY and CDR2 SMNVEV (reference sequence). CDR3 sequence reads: CASSLSWGTETQYF. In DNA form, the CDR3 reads TGTGCCAGCAGTTTATCCTGGGGAACAGAGACCCAGTACTTC.

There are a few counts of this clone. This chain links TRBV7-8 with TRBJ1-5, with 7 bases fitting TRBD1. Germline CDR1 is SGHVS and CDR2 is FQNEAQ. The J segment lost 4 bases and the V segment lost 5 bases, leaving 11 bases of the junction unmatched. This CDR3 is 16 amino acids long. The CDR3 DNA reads TGTGCCAGCAGCCTTGCCGGGACAGCATCGAATCAGCCCCAGCATTTT. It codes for CASSLAGTASNQPQHF.

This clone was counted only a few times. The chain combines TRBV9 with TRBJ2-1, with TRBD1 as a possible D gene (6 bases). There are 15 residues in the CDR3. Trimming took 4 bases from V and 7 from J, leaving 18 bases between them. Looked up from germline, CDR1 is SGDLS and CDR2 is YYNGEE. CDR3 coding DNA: TGTGCCAGCAGCACACAGACAGGCTGGGGGAATGAGCAGTTCTTC. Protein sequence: CASSTQTGWGNEQFF.

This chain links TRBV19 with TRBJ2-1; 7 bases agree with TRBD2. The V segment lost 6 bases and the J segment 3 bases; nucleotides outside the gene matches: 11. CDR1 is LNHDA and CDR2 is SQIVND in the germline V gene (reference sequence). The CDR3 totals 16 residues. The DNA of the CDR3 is TGTGCCAGTAGCCCTCTTTCGCTAGCGGTCTACAATGAGCAGTTCTTC. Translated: CASSPLSLAVYNEQFF.

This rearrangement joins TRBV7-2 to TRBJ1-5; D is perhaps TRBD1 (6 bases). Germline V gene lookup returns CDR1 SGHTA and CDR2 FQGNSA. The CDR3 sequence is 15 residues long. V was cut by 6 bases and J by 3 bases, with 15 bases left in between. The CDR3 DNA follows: TGTGCCAGCAGTCATAGGGGGAGGCTCAATCAGCCCCAGCATTTT. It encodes CASSHRGRLNQPQHF.

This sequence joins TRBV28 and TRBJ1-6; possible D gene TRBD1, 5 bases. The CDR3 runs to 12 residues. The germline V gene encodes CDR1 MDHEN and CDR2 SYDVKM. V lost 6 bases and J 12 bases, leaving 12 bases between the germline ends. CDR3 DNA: TGTGCCAGCAGCCTGACAGCGGGACCCCTCCACTTT. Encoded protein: CASSLTAGPLHF.

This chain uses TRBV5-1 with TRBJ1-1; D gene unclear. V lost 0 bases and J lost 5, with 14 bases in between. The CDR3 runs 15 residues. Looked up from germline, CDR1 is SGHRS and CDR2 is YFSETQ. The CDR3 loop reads CASSLAAQLGTEAFF. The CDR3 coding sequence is TGCGCCAGCAGCTTGGCCGCACAGCTGGGAACTGAAGCTTTCTTT.

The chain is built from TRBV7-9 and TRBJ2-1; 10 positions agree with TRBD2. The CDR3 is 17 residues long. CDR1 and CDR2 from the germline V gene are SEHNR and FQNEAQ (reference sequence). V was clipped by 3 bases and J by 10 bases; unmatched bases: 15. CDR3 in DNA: TGTGCCAGCAGCTTTCTTTTCGGAGTAGCGGGAGGTCACGAGCAGTTCTTC. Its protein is CASSFLFGVAGGHEQFF.

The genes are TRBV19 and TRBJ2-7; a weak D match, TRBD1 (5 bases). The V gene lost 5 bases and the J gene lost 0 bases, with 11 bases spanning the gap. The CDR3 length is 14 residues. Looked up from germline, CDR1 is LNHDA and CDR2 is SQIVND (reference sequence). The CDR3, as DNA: TGTGCCAGTAGTTGGGGCACGAGCTCCTACGAGCAGTACTTC. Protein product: CASSWGTSSYEQYF.

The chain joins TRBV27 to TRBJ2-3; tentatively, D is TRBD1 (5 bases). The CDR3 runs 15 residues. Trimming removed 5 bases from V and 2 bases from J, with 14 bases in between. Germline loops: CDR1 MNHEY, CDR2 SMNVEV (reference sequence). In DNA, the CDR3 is TGTGCCAGCAGTCCCCAGGGCTACTACACAGATACGCAGTATTTT. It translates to CASSPQGYYTDTQYF.

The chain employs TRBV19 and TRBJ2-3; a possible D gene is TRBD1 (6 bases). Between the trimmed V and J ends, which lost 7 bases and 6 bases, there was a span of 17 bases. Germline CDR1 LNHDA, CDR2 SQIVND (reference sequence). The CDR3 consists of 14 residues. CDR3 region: CASKQGGGTDTQYF. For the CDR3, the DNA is TGTGCCAGTAAACAGGGTGGTGGGACGGATACGCAGTATTTT.

CDR3 sequence reads: CASSSSTVRLNYGYTF. As DNA, the CDR3 is TGTGCCAGCAGCTCATCGACAGTCCGCCTTAACTATGGCTACACCTTC. This chain links TRBV7-2 with TRBJ1-2; TRBD1 might be the D (5 bases). Germline V gives CDR1 SGHTA, CDR2 FQGNSA. Trimming removed 4 bases from V and 1 base from J, with 16 bases in between. The CDR3 totals 16 residues.

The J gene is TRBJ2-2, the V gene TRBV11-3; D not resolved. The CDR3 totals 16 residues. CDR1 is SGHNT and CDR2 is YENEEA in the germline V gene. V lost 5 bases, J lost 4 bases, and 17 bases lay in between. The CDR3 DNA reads TGTGCCAGCAGCCACCGGGCCGGGTTAGGCACCGGGGAGCTGTTTTTT. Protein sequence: CASSHRAGLGTGELFF. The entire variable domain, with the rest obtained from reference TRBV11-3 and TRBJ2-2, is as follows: EAGVVQSPRYKIIEKKQPVAFWCNPISGHNTLYWYLQNLGQGPELLIRYENEEAVDDSQLPKDRFSAERLKGVDSTLKIQPAELGDSAVYLCASSHRAGLGTGELFFGEGSRLTVL.

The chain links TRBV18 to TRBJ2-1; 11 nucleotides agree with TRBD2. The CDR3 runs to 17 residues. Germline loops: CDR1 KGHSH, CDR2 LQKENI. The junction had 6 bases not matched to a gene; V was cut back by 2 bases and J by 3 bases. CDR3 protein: CASSPVSSGRSYNEQFF. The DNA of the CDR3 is TGTGCCAGCTCACCAGTGTCTAGCGGGAGGAGCTACAATGAGCAGTTCTTC.

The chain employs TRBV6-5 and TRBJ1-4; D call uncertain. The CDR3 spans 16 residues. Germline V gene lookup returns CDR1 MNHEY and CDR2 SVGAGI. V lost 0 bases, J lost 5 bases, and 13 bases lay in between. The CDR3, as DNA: TGTGCCAGCAGTTACTCGCAGGCGGGCGTGAATGAAAAACTGTTTTTT. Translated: CASSYSQAGVNEKLFF.

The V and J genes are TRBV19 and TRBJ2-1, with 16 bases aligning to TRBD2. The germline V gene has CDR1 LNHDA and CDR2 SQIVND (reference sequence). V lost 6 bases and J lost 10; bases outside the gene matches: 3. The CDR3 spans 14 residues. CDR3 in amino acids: CASRGLAGGGEQFF. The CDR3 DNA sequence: TGTGCCAGTAGGGGACTAGCGGGAGGGGGCGAGCAGTTCTTC.

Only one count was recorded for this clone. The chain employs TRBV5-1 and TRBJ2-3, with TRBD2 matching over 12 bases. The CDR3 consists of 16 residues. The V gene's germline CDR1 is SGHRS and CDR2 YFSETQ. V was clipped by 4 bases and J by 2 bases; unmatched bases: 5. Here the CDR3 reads CASSPGLAGPTDTQYF. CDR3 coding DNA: TGCGCCAGCAGCCCCGGACTAGCGGGACCCACAGATACGCAGTATTTT.

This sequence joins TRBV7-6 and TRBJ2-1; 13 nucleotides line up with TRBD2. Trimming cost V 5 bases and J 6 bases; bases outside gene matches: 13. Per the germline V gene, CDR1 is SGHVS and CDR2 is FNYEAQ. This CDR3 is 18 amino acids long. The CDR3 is CASSLRTSGSSRGNEQFF. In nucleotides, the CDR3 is TGTGCCAGCAGCCTTCGGACTAGCGGGAGTTCGAGGGGCAATGAGCAGTTCTTC.

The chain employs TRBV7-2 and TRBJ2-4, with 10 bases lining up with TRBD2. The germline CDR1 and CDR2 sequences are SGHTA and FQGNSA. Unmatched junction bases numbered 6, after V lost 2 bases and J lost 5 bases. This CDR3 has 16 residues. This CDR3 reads CASSLIAGGQENIQYF. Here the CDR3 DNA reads TGTGCCAGCAGCTTAATAGCGGGAGGCCAGGAAAACATTCAGTACTTC.

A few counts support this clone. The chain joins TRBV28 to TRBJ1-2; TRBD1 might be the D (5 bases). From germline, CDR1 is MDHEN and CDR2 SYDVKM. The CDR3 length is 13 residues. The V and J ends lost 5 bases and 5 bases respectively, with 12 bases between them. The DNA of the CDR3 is TGTGCCAGCAGTAAGGCAGGGAGGTATGGCTACACCTTC. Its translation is CASSKAGRYGYTF.

The CDR3 nucleotides are TGCGCCAGCAGCTTGGACATCAGCGGGAGCCTCCAAGATACGCAGTATTTT. Amino acid sequence: CASSLDISGSLQDTQYF. This chain links TRBV5-1 with TRBJ2-3; the match to TRBD2 covers 8 bases. CDR1 is SGHRS, CDR2 YFSETQ, per germline. CDR3 size: 17 residues. The V gene end was trimmed by 0 bases and the J gene end by 5 bases; junction bases not matched to a gene: 11.

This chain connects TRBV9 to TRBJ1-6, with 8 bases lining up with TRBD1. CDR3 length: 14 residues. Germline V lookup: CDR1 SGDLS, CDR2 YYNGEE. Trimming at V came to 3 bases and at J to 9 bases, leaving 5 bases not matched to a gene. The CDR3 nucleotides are TGTGCCAGCAGCGCCGGACAGGGAGGTTCACCCCTCCACTTT. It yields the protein CASSAGQGGSPLHF.

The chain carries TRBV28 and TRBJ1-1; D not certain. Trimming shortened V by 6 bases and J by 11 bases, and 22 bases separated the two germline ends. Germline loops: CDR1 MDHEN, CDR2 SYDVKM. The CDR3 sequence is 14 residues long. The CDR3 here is CASSPGGARYRAFF. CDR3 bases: TGTGCCAGCAGCCCCGGAGGCGCGAGGTACCGGGCTTTCTTT. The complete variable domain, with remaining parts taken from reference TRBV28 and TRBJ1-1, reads DVKVTQSSRYLVKRTGEKVFLECVQDMDHENMFWYRQDPGLGLRLIYFSYDVKMKEKGDIPEGYSVSREKKERFSLILESASTNQTSMYLCASSPGGARYRAFFGQGTRLTVV.

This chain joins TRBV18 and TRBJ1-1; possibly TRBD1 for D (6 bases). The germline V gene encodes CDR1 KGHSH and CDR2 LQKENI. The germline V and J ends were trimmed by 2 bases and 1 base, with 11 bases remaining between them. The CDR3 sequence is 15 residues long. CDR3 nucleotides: TGTGCCAGCTCACCAATAAAACAGGGGAACACTGAAGCTTTCTTT. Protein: CASSPIKQGNTEAFF.

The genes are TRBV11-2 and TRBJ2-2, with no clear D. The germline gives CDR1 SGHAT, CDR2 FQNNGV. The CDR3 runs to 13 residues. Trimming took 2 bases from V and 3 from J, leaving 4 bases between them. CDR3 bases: TGTGCCAGCAGCTTAACGGACACCGGGGAGCTGTTTTTT. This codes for CASSLTDTGELFF.